These T cell receptor beta chains were read from a single sample in a study of shared clonotypes between healthy human individuals. Libraries were prepared by immunoSEQ multiplex PCR; TCRdb keeps only in-frame clonotypes and omits some of them. The sample lists about 330,000 clones, around 74% seen once, with 9% to 12% in the top ten. The specimen was memory CD4+ T cells sorted from blood. These receptors all stem from a man aged 25 to 40 in good health. The CDR3 runs from the conserved cysteine through the conserved F or W. A D gene is named only where the DNA matches it firmly. Only some rows state a clone size, as once, few, many or a class for expanded clones.

v_call	j_call	d_call	clone_size	cdr3_nt	cdr3_aa
TRBV7-9	TRBJ2-2	.	many	TGTGCCAGCAGCTCAGGAGGACAGATGAACACCGGGGAGCTGTTTTTT	CASSSGGQMNTGELFF
TRBV11-2	TRBJ2-7	TRBD2	.	TGTGCCAGCAGCCTAGTCAGCGGGAGGGCACTCTACTACGAGCAGTACTTC	CASSLVSGRALYYEQYF
TRBV28	TRBJ1-4	.	.	TGTGCCATCCGGGAGGGCCGCGAAAAACTGTTTTTT	CAIREGREKLFF
TRBV9	TRBJ1-4	TRBD1	few	TGTGCCAGCAGCACCGGGACAGGGTATGAAAAACTGTTTTTT	CASSTGTGYEKLFF
TRBV4-1	TRBJ1-4	.	.	TGCGCCAGCAGCCGGGACATGACGGGACGATACGTGGAACTGTTTTTT	CASSRDMTGRYVELFF
TRBV5-4	TRBJ2-7	.	.	TGTGCAGCTAGGGGGGCTAGCGACTCCTACGAGCAGTACTTC	CAARGASDSYEQYF
TRBV11-1	TRBJ2-7	.	once	TGTGCCAGCAGCGCAAGGGGCAGGATCGACTCCTACGAGCAGTACTTC	CASSARGRIDSYEQYF
TRBV7-2	TRBJ2-7	TRBD2	.	TGTGCCAGCGCGGGAGGCCTCTCCTACGAGCAGTACTTC	CASAGGLSYEQYF
TRBV4-3	TRBJ1-2	.	few	TGCGCCAGCAGCCAAGATCGCGGGGGAAACTATGGCTACACCTTC	CASSQDRGGNYGYTF
TRBV7-2	TRBJ1-2	.	.	TGTGCCAGCAGCCAGGGCCCAGCGGCCGGCTACACCTTC	CASSQGPAAGYTF
TRBV29-1	TRBJ2-1	.	few	TGCAGCGTTGGGGGCTACAATGAGCAGTTCTTC	CSVGGYNEQFF
TRBV10-3	TRBJ1-1	.	.	TGTGCCATCAGTGAGAGAGTAGGGGGAGACACTGAAGCTTTCTTT	CAISERVGGDTEAFF
TRBV2	TRBJ2-7	TRBD1	.	TGTGCCAGCAGTACAGGGGCCCACCGCTACGAGCAGTACTTC	CASSTGAHRYEQYF
TRBV18	TRBJ2-7	TRBD1	few	TGTGCCAGCTCACCGACGACAGGGGACCTACGGGAGCAGTACTTC	CASSPTTGDLREQYF
TRBV29-1	TRBJ2-7	.	.	TGCAGCGTGGGACAAAACTACGAGCAGTACTTC	CSVGQNYEQYF
TRBV5-4	TRBJ2-3	.	.	TGTGCCAGCAGCTGGAGACTGACCGGCACAGATACGCAGTATTTT	CASSWRLTGTDTQYF
TRBV18	TRBJ2-7	TRBD1	.	TGTGCCAGCTCACCGACAAAACAGGGGGCGTCCGAGCAGTACTTC	CASSPTKQGASEQYF
TRBV10-3	TRBJ1-5	TRBD1	.	TGTGCCATCAGTGGGGGACAGGGGATTAATCAGCCCCAGCATTTT	CAISGGQGINQPQHF
TRBV7-2	TRBJ2-5	.	.	TGTGCCAGCAGCAACCGAGCGGACCGCCGGGAGACCCAGTACTTC	CASSNRADRRETQYF
TRBV14	TRBJ1-2	.	.	TGTGCCAGCAGCCGAGGACACCTCTATGGCTACACCTTC	CASSRGHLYGYTF
TRBV25-1	TRBJ2-3	TRBD2	.	TGTGCCACGCGGCGGGAGTCAGATACGCAGTATTTT	CATRRESDTQYF
TRBV10-1	TRBJ2-2	TRBD1	few	TGCGCCAGCAGCGATGCAAGACAGGGGAACACCGGGGAGCTGTTTTTT	CASSDARQGNTGELFF
TRBV19	TRBJ1-5	.	once	TGTGCCAGTAGTAATGGGCTGTATAGCAATCAGCCCCAGCATTTT	CASSNGLYSNQPQHF
TRBV5-1	TRBJ2-7	.	few	TGCGCCAGCAGCCCTGTGGCTGATGGGGAGCAGTACTTC	CASSPVADGEQYF
TRBV28	TRBJ1-5	TRBD1	.	TGTGCCAGCAGACAGGGGGGGGATCAGCCCCAGCATTTT	CASRQGGDQPQHF
TRBV14	TRBJ2-2	.	once	TGTGCCAGCAGCCTCGGGCGAGACCTAAGAACCGGGGAGCTGTTTTTT	CASSLGRDLRTGELFF
TRBV10-3	TRBJ1-1	.	few	TGTGCCATCAGTGAGTATGAGGGTAGGACTGAAGCTTTCTTT	CAISEYEGRTEAFF
TRBV10-3	TRBJ1-4	TRBD1	few	TGTGCCATCGCGACAGGGCCGAGGGAAAAACTGTTTTTT	CAIATGPREKLFF
TRBV9	TRBJ1-3	TRBD1	.	TGTGCCAGCAGCGTAGGGACAGGGAGCTCTGGAAACACCATATATTTT	CASSVGTGSSGNTIYF
TRBV18	TRBJ2-7	.	few	TGTGCCAGCTCGTTCTCATCTTTCTACGAGCAGTACTTC	CASSFSSFYEQYF
TRBV9	TRBJ2-7	TRBD1	.	TGTGCCAGCAGCCCCCGGACAGGGCTCTACGAGCAGTACTTC	CASSPRTGLYEQYF
TRBV18	TRBJ2-2	.	.	TGTGCCAGCTCACTCATAACTGGAGAGAACACCGGGGAGCTGTTTTTT	CASSLITGENTGELFF
TRBV10-1	TRBJ2-7	TRBD2	.	TGCGCCAGCAGTGAGAGGCGGATGACTAGCAACTACGAGCAGTACTTC	CASSERRMTSNYEQYF
TRBV11-3	TRBJ2-1	.	.	TGTGCCAGCAGCCGCGGGCGTCGAAGGGACAATGAGCAGTTCTTC	CASSRGRRRDNEQFF
TRBV7-9	TRBJ2-1	TRBD2	.	TGTGCCAGCAGCTTAGGACTAGCGGGAGGGTGGGATGAGCAGTTCTTC	CASSLGLAGGWDEQFF
TRBV27	TRBJ2-7	TRBD2	.	TGTGCCAGCAGTTTTACTAGCGGGAGGGCCGAGCAGTACTTC	CASSFTSGRAEQYF
TRBV5-1	TRBJ2-3	TRBD2	.	TGCGCCAGCAGCCGAGGGGCGGGAGATGGAGATACGCAGTATTTT	CASSRGAGDGDTQYF
TRBV2	TRBJ1-5	.	.	TGTGCCAGCAGGGCGGACGGGTTCAATCAGCCCCAGCATTTT	CASRADGFNQPQHF
TRBV6-6	TRBJ2-7	TRBD2	.	TGTGCCAGCAGCTCCCCCGGGGAGGGTCTCTCCTACGAGCAGTACTTC	CASSSPGEGLSYEQYF
TRBV19	TRBJ2-3	.	.	TGTGCCAGTAGTCTCCAACAGGGTTTAGGCACAGATACGCAGTATTTT	CASSLQQGLGTDTQYF
TRBV2	TRBJ2-2	.	.	TGTGCCAGCAGTACGGGACTCCGGGCCACCGGGGAGCTGTTTTTT	CASSTGLRATGELFF
TRBV28	TRBJ2-1	.	.	TGTGCCAGCACGCGACCCGCACTTGGTGAGCAGTTCTTC	CASTRPALGEQFF
TRBV7-6	TRBJ2-5	TRBD2	.	TGTGCCAGCAGCTTCACTCTAGCGGTGAAAGAGACCCAGTACTTC	CASSFTLAVKETQYF
TRBV27	TRBJ2-1	.	.	TGTGCCAGCAGTTTACTGTCGCATCAGCCCAATGAGCAGTTCTTC	CASSLLSHQPNEQFF
TRBV7-2	TRBJ1-5	TRBD1	.	TGTGCCAGCAGCTCCGGGACAGGGGGCGGTCAGCCCCAGCATTTT	CASSSGTGGGQPQHF
TRBV10-2	TRBJ2-3	TRBD2	.	TGCGCCAGCAAGCGAGTAGCGGGAGATACGCAGTATTTT	CASKRVAGDTQYF